One sample yielded the 27 T cell receptor beta chains listed below, sequenced in a study of blood T cell repertoires in COVID-19. Measured with immunoSEQ multiplex PCR; TCRdb has only the in-frame clones, and not every one. The sample holds 150,000 to 200,000 clones, approximately 86% seen once. What was sequenced was peripheral blood. The receptor set was obtained from a man aged 18 to 29 with acute or convalescent COVID-19.

V is TRBV6-5 and J is TRBJ2-7; 15 positions agree with TRBD2. CDR1 is MNHEY and CDR2 is SVGAGI in the germline V gene. V lost 8 bases to trimming and J lost 0 bases; unmatched junction nucleotides: 2. CDR3 length equals 15 residues. The CDR3 region is CASLGLAGGSYEQYF. As DNA, the CDR3 is TGTGCCAGCCTGGGACTAGCGGGGGGCTCCTACGAGCAGTACTTC.

The gene calls are TRBV11-2 and TRBJ1-5; D is undetermined. The CDR3 is made up of 13 amino acids. Germline lookup yields CDR1 SGHAT and CDR2 FQNNGV. The V and J ends lost 3 bases and 0 bases respectively, with 3 bases between them. CDR3 bases: TGTGCCAGCAGCTTCGGTAGCAATCAGCCCCAGCATTTT. It is translated as CASSFGSNQPQHF.

The chain carries TRBV30 and TRBJ1-5; a weak D match, TRBD1 (5 bases). The V end lost 0 bases, the J end lost 3 bases, and 12 bases lay between the germline ends. CDR1 is GTSNPN and CDR2 is SVGIG in the germline V gene (reference sequence). The CDR3 is 15 residues long. The DNA of the CDR3 is TGTGCCTGGAGTGTACCCGACAGCGACAATCAGCCCCAGCATTTT. This translates into CAWSVPDSDNQPQHF.

The V call is TRBV19, the J call TRBJ2-7; 10 positions match TRBD2. The CDR3 is 14 amino acids. Per the germline V gene, CDR1 is LNHDA and CDR2 is SQIVND (reference sequence). The trim removed 3 bases at V and 8 bases at J, leaving 7 bases unmatched. The CDR3 DNA reads TGTGCCAGTAGTATCGGACTAGCGGCCGATCAGCAGTACTTC. Protein sequence: CASSIGLAADQQYF.

This clone came up once. This rearrangement joins TRBV30 to TRBJ1-3; D remains unclear. The germline V gene has CDR1 GTSNPN and CDR2 SVGIG (reference sequence). The CDR3 runs 14 residues. V was trimmed by 2 bases and J by 4 bases, leaving 12 bases between them. CDR3: CAWSNGGGGNTIYF. The CDR3 DNA reads as TGTGCCTGGAGTAATGGAGGTGGGGGAAACACCATATATTTT.

This chain uses TRBV4-1 with TRBJ1-5; 10 bases fit TRBD1. The CDR3 extends over 15 amino acids. From germline, CDR1 is MGHRA and CDR2 YSYEKL. Germline trimming cut 4 bases from V and 3 bases from J; bases unmatched to any gene: 3. CDR3 sequence: CASSLGTGDNQPQHF. The DNA of the CDR3 is TGCGCCAGCAGCCTGGGGACAGGGGACAATCAGCCCCAGCATTTT.

V gene TRBV7-9 combines with J gene TRBJ1-2; no firm D call. Germline CDR1 SEHNR, CDR2 FQNEAQ (reference sequence). The CDR3 is 14 residues long. Trimming cost V 1 base and J 2 bases, with 8 bases left between them. The CDR3: CASSLVAGNYGYTF. The CDR3 nucleotides are TGTGCCAGCAGCTTAGTAGCGGGAAACTATGGCTACACCTTC.

This clone was detected only a few times. Within the sample, other DNA sequences also encode this same CDR3. This chain uses TRBV10-3 with TRBJ2-2, with a weak D call TRBD2 (6 bases). Trimming cost V 2 bases and J 1 base, with 8 bases left between them. This CDR3 is built from 15 residues. Germline values: CDR1 ENHRY, CDR2 SYGVKD. CDR3 sequence (DNA): TGTGCCATCAGTGAGGGGCGGGGGAACACCGGGGAGCTGTTTTTT. This translates into CAISEGRGNTGELFF.

The V gene is TRBV27, the J gene TRBJ2-7; 8 nucleotides match TRBD2. The CDR3 is 14 amino acids. The V and J ends lost 3 bases and 4 bases, in that order; junction bases with no gene match: 5. CDR1 and CDR2 (germline): MNHEY, SMNVEV (reference sequence). CDR3: CASSFGGAGYEQYF. The CDR3 DNA sequence: TGTGCCAGCAGTTTCGGGGGGGCCGGGTACGAGCAGTACTTC.

The rearrangement uses TRBV6-1 and TRBJ1-1; the D is unclear. Deletions cut 4 bases from V and 3 bases from J, with 18 bases between. Germline V gene sequence: CDR1 MNHNS, CDR2 SASEGT. This CDR3 region has 16 residues. The CDR3 nucleotides are TGTGCCAGCAGTGTGGGTTACCTTGGCAGGCACACTGAAGCTTTCTTT. Translation gives CASSVGYLGRHTEAFF.

The V call is TRBV15, the J call TRBJ1-4, with D perhaps TRBD1 (6 bases). V was trimmed by 1 base and J by 7 bases, leaving 13 bases between them. This CDR3 is built from 15 residues. CDR1 is LNHNV and CDR2 is YYDKDF in the germline V gene (reference sequence). CDR3 in amino acids: CATSRVTGTSEKLFF. The DNA of the CDR3 is TGTGCCACCAGCAGAGTAACAGGGACAAGTGAAAAACTGTTTTTT.

The V gene is TRBV6-5, the J gene TRBJ2-7, with D perhaps TRBD1 (6 bases). V dropped 3 bases and J dropped 5 bases, with 11 bases sitting between them. CDR1 and CDR2 from the germline V gene are MNHEY and SVGAGI. This CDR3 is 13 amino acids long. This chain's CDR3 is CASSYRGFHEQYF. The CDR3 DNA follows: TGTGCCAGCAGTTATAGGGGGTTCCACGAGCAGTACTTC.

This chain uses TRBV6-1 with TRBJ2-7, with 8 bases that match TRBD1. The CDR3 is made up of 16 amino acids. Germline CDR1 MNHNS, CDR2 SASEGT. The V gene end was trimmed by 2 bases and the J gene end by 3 bases; junction bases not matched to a gene: 9. CDR3 sequence: CASSEPGTGAYYEQYV. In DNA form, the CDR3 reads TGTGCCAGCAGTGAACCCGGGACAGGAGCCTACTACGAGCAGTACGTC.

The V and J genes are TRBV7-2 and TRBJ1-5; TRBD1 matches 9 bases. Germline assignment: CDR1 SGHTA and CDR2 FQGNSA. V lost 6 bases and J lost 7; bases outside the gene matches: 4. This CDR3 spans 13 amino acids. The CDR3 DNA sequence: TGTGCCAGCAGTGGACAGGGGTCGCAGCCCCAGCATTTT. Protein sequence: CASSGQGSQPQHF.

The CDR3: CATSRPTLTSGGGNEQFF. The CDR3 DNA sequence: TGTGCCACCAGCAGACCAACCCTGACTAGCGGGGGAGGCAATGAGCAGTTCTTC. The chain carries TRBV15 and TRBJ2-1; 12 positions match TRBD2. V lost 2 bases to trimming and J lost 6 bases; unmatched junction nucleotides: 11. This CDR3 is built from 18 residues. Germline V CDR1 and CDR2: LNHNV, YYDKDF (reference sequence). The full variable domain, its missing parts supplied by reference TRBV15 and TRBJ2-1, is DAMVIQNPRYQVTQFGKPVTLSCSQTLNHNVMYWYQQKSSQAPKLLFHYYDKDFNNEADTPDNFQSRRPNTSFCFLDIRSPGLGDTAMYLCATSRPTLTSGGGNEQFFGPGTRLTVL.

The chain joins TRBV10-3 to TRBJ1-6, with D unclear. V shed 2 bases and J shed 0 bases, with 5 bases lying between them. This CDR3 spans 15 amino acids. Germline lookup yields CDR1 ENHRY and CDR2 SYGVKD. The DNA of the CDR3 is TGTGCCATCAGTGAGGTTAGCTCCTATAATTCACCCCTCCACTTT. Amino acid sequence: CAISEVSSYNSPLHF.

This chain links TRBV4-1 with TRBJ2-5; no reliable D call. Between the trimmed V and J ends, which lost 0 bases and 5 bases, there was a span of 13 bases. This CDR3 is built from 15 residues. The germline gives CDR1 MGHRA, CDR2 YSYEKL. The CDR3 sequence is CASSQDWLTSETQYF. In DNA, the CDR3 is TGCGCCAGCAGCCAAGATTGGCTCACCTCGGAGACCCAGTACTTC.

The genes are TRBV3-1 (or the pseudogene TRBV3-2) and TRBJ2-5, with TRBD1 identical over 9 bases. The CDR3 consists of 15 residues. CDR1 LGHDT and CDR2 YNNKEL come from the germline V gene (reference sequence). Trimming cost V 4 bases and J 5 bases; bases outside gene matches: 8. In DNA form, the CDR3 reads TGTGCCAGCAGCCCCACAGGGGGCGCGTGGGAGACCCAGTACTTC. Its protein product is CASSPTGGAWETQYF.

This chain uses TRBV9 with TRBJ1-1, with TRBD1 as a possible D gene (5 bases). With 3 bases removed from V and 4 bases from J, the gap between germline ends came to 16 bases. Germline V gene lookup returns CDR1 SGDLS and CDR2 YYNGEE. The length of the CDR3 is 15 residues. CDR3 in DNA: TGTGCCAGCAGCGCAGAACACAAGGGGTTCACTGAAGCTTTCTTT. Its translation: CASSAEHKGFTEAFF.

The V gene is TRBV4-1, the J gene TRBJ2-7, with TRBD1 matching over 8 bases. Germline values: CDR1 MGHRA, CDR2 YSYEKL. CDR3 length: 15 residues. The V segment lost 2 bases and the J segment 3 bases; nucleotides outside the gene matches: 6. The CDR3 reads CASSQSPGTGYEQYF. The CDR3 DNA is TGCGCCAGCAGCCAATCTCCCGGGACAGGCTACGAGCAGTACTTC.

The CDR3 region has the DNA TGTGCCAGCAGGAAGGGACTAGACCCCACAGATACGCAGTATTTT. Amino acids: CASRKGLDPTDTQYF. The V and J genes are TRBV5-5 and TRBJ2-3; 8 nucleotides match TRBD2. Germline CDR1 SGHKS, CDR2 YYEKEE (reference sequence). Germline trimming cut 5 bases from V and 2 bases from J; bases unmatched to any gene: 7. This CDR3 comprises 15 residues.

This sequence joins TRBV25-1 and TRBJ2-5; tentatively, D is TRBD1 (6 bases). This CDR3 contains 14 residues. The V end lost 4 bases, the J end lost 4 bases, and 13 bases lay between the germline ends. Germline V gene sequence: CDR1 MGHDK, CDR2 SYGVNS. The CDR3 sequence is CASSVEQGSETQYF. The DNA for the CDR3 is TGTGCCAGCAGTGTCGAACAGGGATCAGAGACCCAGTACTTC.

The chain is built from TRBV5-4 and TRBJ2-6; unclear D gene. Germline values: CDR1 SGHNT, CDR2 YYREEE (reference sequence). Trimming took 0 bases from V and 0 from J, leaving 10 bases between them. The CDR3 consists of 17 residues. The CDR3 sequence is CASSLVLRGSGANVLTF. CDR3 DNA sequence: TGTGCCAGCAGCTTGGTGCTCCGCGGCTCTGGGGCCAACGTCCTGACTTTC. The variable domain in full, completed from reference TRBV5-4 and TRBJ2-6, reads ETGVTQSPTHLIKTRGQQVTLRCSSQSGHNTVSWYQQALGQGPQFIFQYYREEENGRGNFPPRFSGLQFPNYSSELNVNALELDDSALYLCASSLVLRGSGANVLTFGAGSRLTVL.

The chain carries TRBV3-1 (or the pseudogene TRBV3-2) and TRBJ2-2, with 12 bases identical to TRBD2. This CDR3 spans 20 amino acids. The J segment lost 6 bases and the V segment lost 0 bases, leaving 14 bases of the junction unmatched. Germline-derived CDR1 and CDR2 are LGHDT and YNNKEL (reference sequence). The CDR3 here is CASSQDRLAGGPLLPGELFF. The DNA for the CDR3 is TGTGCCAGCAGCCAAGATCGCCTAGCGGGGGGGCCTTTACTACCCGGGGAGCTGTTTTTT.

The chain combines TRBV2 with TRBJ1-2; 9 nucleotides align to TRBD1. The CDR3 covers 14 residues. V lost 5 bases to trimming and J lost 5 bases; unmatched junction nucleotides: 6. CDR1 and CDR2 (germline): SNHLY, FYNNEI. DNA for the CDR3: TGTGCCAGCAGTAACCGGGACAGGGCATATGGCTACACCTTC. The encoded protein is CASSNRDRAYGYTF.

The chain combines TRBV21-1 with TRBJ2-1; the table assigns TRBD1, which was not confirmed against the DNA. TRBV21-1 is reported as a pseudogene. This CDR3 has 17 residues. CDR3 residues: CASSTLGPRRSYNEQFF. The DNA of the CDR3 is TGTGCCAGCAGCACCTTGGGCCCTCGAAGGTCCTACAATGAGCAGTTCTTC.

This rearrangement joins TRBV9 to TRBJ1-3; 9 bases are a match to TRBD1. The germline V gene encodes CDR1 SGDLS and CDR2 YYNGEE. CDR3 length equals 17 residues. The V and J ends lost 3 bases and 0 bases, in that order; junction bases with no gene match: 7. CDR3 protein: CASSGPGQGVSGNTIYF. The CDR3 DNA reads as TGTGCCAGCAGCGGACCGGGACAGGGAGTCTCTGGAAACACCATATATTTT.